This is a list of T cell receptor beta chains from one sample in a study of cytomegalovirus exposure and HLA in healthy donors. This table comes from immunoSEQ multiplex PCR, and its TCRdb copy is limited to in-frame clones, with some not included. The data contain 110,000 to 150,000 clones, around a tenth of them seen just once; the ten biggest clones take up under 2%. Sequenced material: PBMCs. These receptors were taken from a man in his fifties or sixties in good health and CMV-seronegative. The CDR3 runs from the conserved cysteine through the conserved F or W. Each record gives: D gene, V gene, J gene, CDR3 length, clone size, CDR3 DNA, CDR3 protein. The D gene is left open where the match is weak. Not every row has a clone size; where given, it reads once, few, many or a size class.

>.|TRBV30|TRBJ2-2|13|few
TGTGCCTGGGGACAGCGATCCACCGGGGAGCTGTTTTTT
CAWGQRSTGELFF
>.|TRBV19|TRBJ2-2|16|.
TGTGCCAGTAGTATGGAACAGGCCACGAACACCGGGGAGCTGTTTTTT
CASSMEQATNTGELFF
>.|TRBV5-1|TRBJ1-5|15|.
TGCGCCAGCAGCCCCTGGGCGGGAATCCATCAGCCCCAGCATTTT
CASSPWAGIHQPQHF
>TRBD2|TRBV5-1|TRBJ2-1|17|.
TGCGCCAGCAGTTTCGGACTAGCGGGGTACTCCTACAATGAGCAGTTCTTC
CASSFGLAGYSYNEQFF
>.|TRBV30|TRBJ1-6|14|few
TGTGCCTGGAGTGTTGGGGACAACTATTCACCCCTCCACTTT
CAWSVGDNYSPLHF
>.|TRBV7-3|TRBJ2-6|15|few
TGTGCCAGCAGCCCGGTGCACTCTGGGGCCAACGTCCTGACTTTC
CASSPVHSGANVLTF
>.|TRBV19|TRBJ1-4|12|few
TGTGCCAGTAGTATTGTCGATGAAAAACTGTTTTTT
CASSIVDEKLFF
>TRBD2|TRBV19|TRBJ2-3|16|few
TGTGCCAGTAGTATCCCCTCGGGAGGATTGGGGGATACGCAGTATTTT
CASSIPSGGLGDTQYF
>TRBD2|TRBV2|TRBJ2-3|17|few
TGTGCCAGCAGTGACCCCTCGACTAGCGGGAGCACAGATACGCAGTATTTT
CASSDPSTSGSTDTQYF
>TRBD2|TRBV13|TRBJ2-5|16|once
TGTGCCAGCAGCGCAAGACGCCGGGGGGGCCGAGAGAACCAGTACTTC
CASSARRRGGRENQYF
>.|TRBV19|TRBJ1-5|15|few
TGTGCCAGTAGTCCTAAGAGAGGGATGAATCAGCCCCAGCATTTT
CASSPKRGMNQPQHF
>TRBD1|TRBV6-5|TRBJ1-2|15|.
TGTGCCAGCAGTTTCCGGACAGGGACCAACTATGGCTACACCTTC
CASSFRTGTNYGYTF
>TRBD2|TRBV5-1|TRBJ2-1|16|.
TGCGCCAGCAGCTCGACTAGCGGGAGTACGATTAGTGAGCAGTTCTTC
CASSSTSGSTISEQFF
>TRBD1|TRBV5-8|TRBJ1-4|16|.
TGTGCCAGCAGCTTCGGGACAGGGGGCTACGATGAAAAACTGTTTTTT
CASSFGTGGYDEKLFF
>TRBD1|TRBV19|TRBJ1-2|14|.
TGTGCCAGTAGTATTTCGACAGGGGGCCATGGCTACACCTTC
CASSISTGGHGYTF
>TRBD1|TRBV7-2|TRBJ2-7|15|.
TGTGCCAGCAGCTCCCGGACAGGTGACCATTACGAGCAGTACTTC
CASSSRTGDHYEQYF
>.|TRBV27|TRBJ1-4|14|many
TGTGCCAGCAGTTTAGGAGGGGTCGGTGAAAAACTGTTTTTT
CASSLGGVGEKLFF
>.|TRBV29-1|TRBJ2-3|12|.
TGCAGCGTTTCAGCGGGCACAGATACGCAGTATTTT
CSVSAGTDTQYF
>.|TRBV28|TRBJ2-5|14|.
TGTGCCAGCAGTTTATGGGAGCCCCAAGAGACCCAGTACTTC
CASSLWEPQETQYF
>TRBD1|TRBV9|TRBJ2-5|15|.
TGTGCCAGCAGCACCTTCTCGACAGGGCAAGAGACCCAGTACTTC
CASSTFSTGQETQYF
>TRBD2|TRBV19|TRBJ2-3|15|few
TGTGCCAGTAGTATTCCCCTAGCGGATGCAGATACGCAGTATTTT
CASSIPLADADTQYF